The sequence of this T cell receptor beta chain was determined in a study of cytomegalovirus exposure and HLA in healthy donors. Germline values: CDR1 KGHSH, CDR2 LQKENI. CDR3 length equals 14 residues. With 4 bases removed from V and 1 base from J, the gap between germline ends came to 11 bases. Amplification used 60 Vbeta primers and 13 Jbeta primers. Clones were sequenced by immunoSEQ multiplex PCR, and TCRdb holds only the in-frame ones, with some missing. The table shows about 140,000 clones, with around three quarters occurring only once. The sequence derives from a man aged 35 to 55 in good health and CMV-seronegative. The V call is TRBV18, the J call TRBJ2-7; the D gene is possibly TRBD1 (6 bases). The source material was PBMCs. CDR3 DNA sequence: TGTGCCAGCTCACTTACAGGGTCGTCCTACGAGCAGTACTTC. Translated: CASSLTGSSYEQYF. Complete variable domain (other parts from reference TRBV18 and TRBJ2-7): NAGVMQNPRHLVRRRGQEARLRCSPMKGHSHVYWYRQLPEEGLKFMVYLQKENIIDESGMPKERFSAEFPKEGPSILRIQQVVRGDSAAYFCASSLTGSSYEQYFGPGTRLTVT.